This paragraph reports one T cell receptor beta chain. Its specificity is unknown. The sample belongs to a study of T cell clonotyping in hematopoietic cell transplantation. The time point: recipient sample about 28 days before transplant, after cytoreduction. With 4 bases removed from V and 5 bases from J, the gap between germline ends came to 14 bases. The CDR3 runs 14 residues. Per germline, CDR1 LNHDA and CDR2 SQIVND (reference sequence). Study-wide points: Graft donor and pretransplant recipient Inverse Simpson Index values predicted broader posttransplant TCR diversity.

Produced via immunoSEQ multiplex PCR; TCRdb's table is partial and in-frame only. The sample consists of tens of thousands of clones, roughly 88% of them appearing once. The receptor was derived from a man aged 18 to 29 with biphenotypic leukemia. Some clones in this sample may be carry-over from other donors' samples. The input for sequencing was peripheral blood mononuclear cells, taken before stem cell transplant. The chain has TRBV19 and TRBJ1-1; perhaps TRBD1 as D (6 bases). CDR3 in DNA: TGTGCCAGTAGTAGTCCTCAGGGGAGAACTGAAGCTTTCTTT. Translated: CASSSPQGRTEAFF.